One sample yielded the 15 T cell receptor beta chains listed below, sequenced in a study of human T cells and chemical hapten exposure. The sample's time point: patch test 2, 6 weeks after DPC sensitization. Treatment in this sample: therapeutic diphenylcyclopropenone sensitization with weekly scalp DPC. TCRdb ran MiXCR on the RACE reads and lists one entry per CDR3 protein. The sample yields 360,000 or so distinct CDR3 sequences, around 6% seen once. This sample comprised whole blood, obtained in connection with sensitization to the hapten diphenylcyclopropenone (DPC). The receptors stem from a woman aged 18 to 35 with alopecia areata. Some clones in this sample may be carry-over from other donors' samples.

The J gene is TRBJ2-3, the V gene TRBV3-1; TRBD2 might be the D (5 bases). V shed 10 bases and J shed 5 bases, with 13 bases lying between them. The germline V gene has CDR1 LGHDT and CDR2 YNNKEL (reference sequence). This CDR3 is 12 amino acids long. The CDR3 sequence is CATAGGGDTQYF. The CDR3 bases are TGTGCCACCGCTGGAGGTGGAGATACGCAGTATTTT.

This clonotype was detected only a few times. In DNA, the CDR3 is TGTGCCAGCAGCCAAGGGGGACAGGGGCACTATGGCTACACCTTC. Translation: CASSQGGQGHYGYTF. The V and J genes are TRBV4-2 and TRBJ1-2; 10 bases map to TRBD1. From germline, CDR1 is LGHNA and CDR2 YNFKEQ. Losses at the gene ends were 1 base for V and 3 bases for J; bases not matched to a gene: 2. The length of the CDR3 is 15 residues.

This clonotype was detected many times. The rearrangement uses TRBV7-2 and TRBJ1-1; no definite D call. The V gene lost 5 bases and the J gene lost 1 base, with 11 bases spanning the gap. The germline V gene encodes CDR1 SGHTA and CDR2 FQGNSA. This CDR3 is built from 14 residues. Written as DNA, the CDR3 is TGTGCCAGCAGCCCATCAGACGCGAACACTGAAGCTTTCTTT. It is translated as CASSPSDANTEAFF.

This clonotype has a handful of counts. The V call is TRBV15, the J call TRBJ1-1, with D maybe TRBD1 (5 bases). The germline V gene encodes CDR1 LNHNV and CDR2 YYDKDF (reference sequence). There are 14 residues in the CDR3. V shed 0 bases and J shed 4 bases, with 9 bases lying between them. The DNA of the CDR3 is TGTGCCACCAGCAGAGAACAGGCGGGCACTGAAGCTTTCTTT. Translated, it gives CATSREQAGTEAFF.

This clonotype appeared a few times. The J gene is TRBJ2-7, the V gene TRBV20-1; 8 bases map to TRBD2. The V gene's germline CDR1 is DFQATT and CDR2 SNEGSKA (reference sequence). The CDR3 runs to 13 residues. V lost 1 base to trimming and J lost 7 bases; unmatched junction nucleotides: 6. DNA of the CDR3: TGCAGTGCTAGAGGGACTAGCTTATGGGAGCAGTACTTC. This codes for CSARGTSLWEQYF.

This clonotype occurred a few times. The chain recombines TRBV4-3 with TRBJ2-5; D is possibly TRBD1 (6 bases). V was trimmed by 1 base and J by 6 bases, leaving 9 bases between them. CDR3 length: 13 residues. CDR1 and CDR2 (germline): LGHNA, YSLEER. For the CDR3, the DNA is TGCGCCAGCAGCCAAGTTCAGGGGAAGACCCAGTACTTC. This sequence encodes CASSQVQGKTQYF.

This clonotype was picked up many times. The V gene is TRBV18, the J gene TRBJ1-3; TRBD1 might be the D (6 bases). The CDR3 runs to 18 residues. Germline-derived CDR1 and CDR2 are KGHSH and LQKENI. The V end lost 1 base, the J end lost 0 bases, and 16 bases lay between the germline ends. CDR3 nucleotide sequence: TGTGCCAGCTCACCACGTCAAGGGGGGCCTTTCTCTGGAAACACCATATATTTT. It translates to CASSPRQGGPFSGNTIYF.

In its sample, this clonotype was seen many times. V gene TRBV6-2 or TRBV6-3 combines with J gene TRBJ1-1, with unresolved D. Germline lookup yields CDR1 MNHEY and CDR2 SVGEGT. V was trimmed by 8 bases and J by 1 base, leaving 14 bases between them. The CDR3 contains 14 residues. The CDR3 protein is CASSTETGNTEAFF. CDR3 DNA: TGTGCCAGCTCAACCGAGACCGGGAACACTGAAGCTTTCTTT.

Only a few counts were recorded for this clonotype. The chain carries TRBV6-2 or TRBV6-3 and TRBJ1-6; D ambiguous. Trimming pared 2 bases from V and 8 bases from J, leaving 10 bases between. Germline V gene sequence: CDR1 MNHEY, CDR2 SVGEGT. The CDR3 has 14 residues. CDR3 DNA: TGTGCCAGCAGTTACGGGCAGACCGATTCACCCCTCCACTTT. Residues: CASSYGQTDSPLHF.

V and J are TRBV6-5 and TRBJ2-3; D is undetermined. Between the trimmed V and J ends, which lost 6 bases and 3 bases, there was a span of 16 bases. Germline V gene sequence: CDR1 MNHEY, CDR2 SVGAGI. The CDR3 contains 15 residues. As DNA, the CDR3 is TGTGCCAGCAGCCTATTGGTCGATGGAACAGATACGCAGTATTTT. Protein: CASSLLVDGTDTQYF.

This clonotype was seen at least ten times. This sequence joins TRBV29-1 and TRBJ1-2; D may be TRBD1 (5 bases). Per germline, CDR1 SQVTM and CDR2 ANQGSEA. V lost 4 bases, J lost 0 bases, and 12 bases lay in between. This CDR3 has 14 amino acids. The CDR3 bases are TGCAGCGTTGTGGTGGGGCCCACTAACTATGGCTACACCTTC. It yields the protein CSVVVGPTNYGYTF.

The chain is built from TRBV12-3 or TRBV12-4 and TRBJ2-5; no firm D call. This CDR3 region has 13 residues. Deletions cut 3 bases from V and 5 bases from J, with 10 bases between. The CDR3 DNA reads as TGTGCCAGCAGTTTGTCTTCGAAGGAGACCCAGTACTTC. Protein product: CASSLSSKETQYF.

This clonotype was detected a few times. CDR3 residues: CASSLVRDRGDQPQHF. The CDR3 region has the DNA TGTGCCAGCAGCTTAGTCCGAGACAGGGGGGATCAGCCCCAGCATTTT. V is TRBV7-2 and J is TRBJ1-5, with TRBD1 identical over 9 bases. The trim removed 1 base at V and 5 bases at J, leaving 6 bases unmatched. Germline V lookup: CDR1 SGHTA, CDR2 FQGNSA. CDR3 size: 16 residues.

This clonotype was seen ten or more times. The chain recombines TRBV18 with TRBJ1-5, with 7 bases fitting TRBD1. The CDR3 loop spans 15 amino acids. Unmatched junction bases numbered 4, after V lost 2 bases and J lost 3 bases. Germline CDR1 KGHSH, CDR2 LQKENI. CDR3 DNA sequence: TGTGCCAGCTCACCAACAGGGGCCTCCAATCAGCCCCAGCATTTT. Amino acid sequence: CASSPTGASNQPQHF.

This clonotype was seen more than once but under ten times. The V call is TRBV19, the J call TRBJ1-5; 10 bases line up with TRBD1. In germline, CDR1 is LNHDA, CDR2 SQIVND (reference sequence). V lost 4 bases, J lost 5 bases, and 5 bases stayed unmatched. This CDR3 is 15 amino acids long. CDR3 sequence: CASSSLGQGDQPQHF. The CDR3 region has the DNA TGTGCCAGTAGTAGTCTCGGACAGGGGGATCAGCCCCAGCATTTT.